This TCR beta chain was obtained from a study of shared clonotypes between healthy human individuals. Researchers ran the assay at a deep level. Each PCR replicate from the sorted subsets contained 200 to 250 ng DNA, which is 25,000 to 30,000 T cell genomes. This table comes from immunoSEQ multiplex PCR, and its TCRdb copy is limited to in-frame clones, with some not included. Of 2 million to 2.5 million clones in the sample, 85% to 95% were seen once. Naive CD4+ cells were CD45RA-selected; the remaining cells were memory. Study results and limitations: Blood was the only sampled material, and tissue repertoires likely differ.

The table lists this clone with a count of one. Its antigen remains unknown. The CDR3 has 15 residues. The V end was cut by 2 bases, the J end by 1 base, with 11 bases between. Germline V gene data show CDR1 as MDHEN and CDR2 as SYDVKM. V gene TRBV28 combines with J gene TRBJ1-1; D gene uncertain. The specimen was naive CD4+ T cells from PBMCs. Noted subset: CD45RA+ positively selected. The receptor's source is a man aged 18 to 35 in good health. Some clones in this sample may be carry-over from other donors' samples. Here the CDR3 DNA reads TGTGCCAGCAGTTTAAAATCCGCGGGGAACACTGAAGCTTTCTTT. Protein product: CASSLKSAGNTEAFF.